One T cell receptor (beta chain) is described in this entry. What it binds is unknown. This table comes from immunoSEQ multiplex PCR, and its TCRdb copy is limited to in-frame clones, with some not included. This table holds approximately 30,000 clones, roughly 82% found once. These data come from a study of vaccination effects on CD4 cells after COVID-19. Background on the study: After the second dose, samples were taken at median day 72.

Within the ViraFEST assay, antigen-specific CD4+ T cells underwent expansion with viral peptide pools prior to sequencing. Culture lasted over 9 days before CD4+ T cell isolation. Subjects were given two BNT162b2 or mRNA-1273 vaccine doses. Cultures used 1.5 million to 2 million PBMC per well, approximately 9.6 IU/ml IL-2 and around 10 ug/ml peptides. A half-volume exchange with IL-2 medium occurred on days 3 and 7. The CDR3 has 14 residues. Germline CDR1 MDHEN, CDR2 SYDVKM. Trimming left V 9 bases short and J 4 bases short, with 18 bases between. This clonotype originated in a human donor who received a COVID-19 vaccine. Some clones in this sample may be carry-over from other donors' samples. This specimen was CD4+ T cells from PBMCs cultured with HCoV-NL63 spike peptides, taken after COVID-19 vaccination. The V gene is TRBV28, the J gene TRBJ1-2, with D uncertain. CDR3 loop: CASTLGLRVYGYTF. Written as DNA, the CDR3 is TGTGCCAGTACCCTTGGTTTACGGGTCTATGGCTACACCTTC.